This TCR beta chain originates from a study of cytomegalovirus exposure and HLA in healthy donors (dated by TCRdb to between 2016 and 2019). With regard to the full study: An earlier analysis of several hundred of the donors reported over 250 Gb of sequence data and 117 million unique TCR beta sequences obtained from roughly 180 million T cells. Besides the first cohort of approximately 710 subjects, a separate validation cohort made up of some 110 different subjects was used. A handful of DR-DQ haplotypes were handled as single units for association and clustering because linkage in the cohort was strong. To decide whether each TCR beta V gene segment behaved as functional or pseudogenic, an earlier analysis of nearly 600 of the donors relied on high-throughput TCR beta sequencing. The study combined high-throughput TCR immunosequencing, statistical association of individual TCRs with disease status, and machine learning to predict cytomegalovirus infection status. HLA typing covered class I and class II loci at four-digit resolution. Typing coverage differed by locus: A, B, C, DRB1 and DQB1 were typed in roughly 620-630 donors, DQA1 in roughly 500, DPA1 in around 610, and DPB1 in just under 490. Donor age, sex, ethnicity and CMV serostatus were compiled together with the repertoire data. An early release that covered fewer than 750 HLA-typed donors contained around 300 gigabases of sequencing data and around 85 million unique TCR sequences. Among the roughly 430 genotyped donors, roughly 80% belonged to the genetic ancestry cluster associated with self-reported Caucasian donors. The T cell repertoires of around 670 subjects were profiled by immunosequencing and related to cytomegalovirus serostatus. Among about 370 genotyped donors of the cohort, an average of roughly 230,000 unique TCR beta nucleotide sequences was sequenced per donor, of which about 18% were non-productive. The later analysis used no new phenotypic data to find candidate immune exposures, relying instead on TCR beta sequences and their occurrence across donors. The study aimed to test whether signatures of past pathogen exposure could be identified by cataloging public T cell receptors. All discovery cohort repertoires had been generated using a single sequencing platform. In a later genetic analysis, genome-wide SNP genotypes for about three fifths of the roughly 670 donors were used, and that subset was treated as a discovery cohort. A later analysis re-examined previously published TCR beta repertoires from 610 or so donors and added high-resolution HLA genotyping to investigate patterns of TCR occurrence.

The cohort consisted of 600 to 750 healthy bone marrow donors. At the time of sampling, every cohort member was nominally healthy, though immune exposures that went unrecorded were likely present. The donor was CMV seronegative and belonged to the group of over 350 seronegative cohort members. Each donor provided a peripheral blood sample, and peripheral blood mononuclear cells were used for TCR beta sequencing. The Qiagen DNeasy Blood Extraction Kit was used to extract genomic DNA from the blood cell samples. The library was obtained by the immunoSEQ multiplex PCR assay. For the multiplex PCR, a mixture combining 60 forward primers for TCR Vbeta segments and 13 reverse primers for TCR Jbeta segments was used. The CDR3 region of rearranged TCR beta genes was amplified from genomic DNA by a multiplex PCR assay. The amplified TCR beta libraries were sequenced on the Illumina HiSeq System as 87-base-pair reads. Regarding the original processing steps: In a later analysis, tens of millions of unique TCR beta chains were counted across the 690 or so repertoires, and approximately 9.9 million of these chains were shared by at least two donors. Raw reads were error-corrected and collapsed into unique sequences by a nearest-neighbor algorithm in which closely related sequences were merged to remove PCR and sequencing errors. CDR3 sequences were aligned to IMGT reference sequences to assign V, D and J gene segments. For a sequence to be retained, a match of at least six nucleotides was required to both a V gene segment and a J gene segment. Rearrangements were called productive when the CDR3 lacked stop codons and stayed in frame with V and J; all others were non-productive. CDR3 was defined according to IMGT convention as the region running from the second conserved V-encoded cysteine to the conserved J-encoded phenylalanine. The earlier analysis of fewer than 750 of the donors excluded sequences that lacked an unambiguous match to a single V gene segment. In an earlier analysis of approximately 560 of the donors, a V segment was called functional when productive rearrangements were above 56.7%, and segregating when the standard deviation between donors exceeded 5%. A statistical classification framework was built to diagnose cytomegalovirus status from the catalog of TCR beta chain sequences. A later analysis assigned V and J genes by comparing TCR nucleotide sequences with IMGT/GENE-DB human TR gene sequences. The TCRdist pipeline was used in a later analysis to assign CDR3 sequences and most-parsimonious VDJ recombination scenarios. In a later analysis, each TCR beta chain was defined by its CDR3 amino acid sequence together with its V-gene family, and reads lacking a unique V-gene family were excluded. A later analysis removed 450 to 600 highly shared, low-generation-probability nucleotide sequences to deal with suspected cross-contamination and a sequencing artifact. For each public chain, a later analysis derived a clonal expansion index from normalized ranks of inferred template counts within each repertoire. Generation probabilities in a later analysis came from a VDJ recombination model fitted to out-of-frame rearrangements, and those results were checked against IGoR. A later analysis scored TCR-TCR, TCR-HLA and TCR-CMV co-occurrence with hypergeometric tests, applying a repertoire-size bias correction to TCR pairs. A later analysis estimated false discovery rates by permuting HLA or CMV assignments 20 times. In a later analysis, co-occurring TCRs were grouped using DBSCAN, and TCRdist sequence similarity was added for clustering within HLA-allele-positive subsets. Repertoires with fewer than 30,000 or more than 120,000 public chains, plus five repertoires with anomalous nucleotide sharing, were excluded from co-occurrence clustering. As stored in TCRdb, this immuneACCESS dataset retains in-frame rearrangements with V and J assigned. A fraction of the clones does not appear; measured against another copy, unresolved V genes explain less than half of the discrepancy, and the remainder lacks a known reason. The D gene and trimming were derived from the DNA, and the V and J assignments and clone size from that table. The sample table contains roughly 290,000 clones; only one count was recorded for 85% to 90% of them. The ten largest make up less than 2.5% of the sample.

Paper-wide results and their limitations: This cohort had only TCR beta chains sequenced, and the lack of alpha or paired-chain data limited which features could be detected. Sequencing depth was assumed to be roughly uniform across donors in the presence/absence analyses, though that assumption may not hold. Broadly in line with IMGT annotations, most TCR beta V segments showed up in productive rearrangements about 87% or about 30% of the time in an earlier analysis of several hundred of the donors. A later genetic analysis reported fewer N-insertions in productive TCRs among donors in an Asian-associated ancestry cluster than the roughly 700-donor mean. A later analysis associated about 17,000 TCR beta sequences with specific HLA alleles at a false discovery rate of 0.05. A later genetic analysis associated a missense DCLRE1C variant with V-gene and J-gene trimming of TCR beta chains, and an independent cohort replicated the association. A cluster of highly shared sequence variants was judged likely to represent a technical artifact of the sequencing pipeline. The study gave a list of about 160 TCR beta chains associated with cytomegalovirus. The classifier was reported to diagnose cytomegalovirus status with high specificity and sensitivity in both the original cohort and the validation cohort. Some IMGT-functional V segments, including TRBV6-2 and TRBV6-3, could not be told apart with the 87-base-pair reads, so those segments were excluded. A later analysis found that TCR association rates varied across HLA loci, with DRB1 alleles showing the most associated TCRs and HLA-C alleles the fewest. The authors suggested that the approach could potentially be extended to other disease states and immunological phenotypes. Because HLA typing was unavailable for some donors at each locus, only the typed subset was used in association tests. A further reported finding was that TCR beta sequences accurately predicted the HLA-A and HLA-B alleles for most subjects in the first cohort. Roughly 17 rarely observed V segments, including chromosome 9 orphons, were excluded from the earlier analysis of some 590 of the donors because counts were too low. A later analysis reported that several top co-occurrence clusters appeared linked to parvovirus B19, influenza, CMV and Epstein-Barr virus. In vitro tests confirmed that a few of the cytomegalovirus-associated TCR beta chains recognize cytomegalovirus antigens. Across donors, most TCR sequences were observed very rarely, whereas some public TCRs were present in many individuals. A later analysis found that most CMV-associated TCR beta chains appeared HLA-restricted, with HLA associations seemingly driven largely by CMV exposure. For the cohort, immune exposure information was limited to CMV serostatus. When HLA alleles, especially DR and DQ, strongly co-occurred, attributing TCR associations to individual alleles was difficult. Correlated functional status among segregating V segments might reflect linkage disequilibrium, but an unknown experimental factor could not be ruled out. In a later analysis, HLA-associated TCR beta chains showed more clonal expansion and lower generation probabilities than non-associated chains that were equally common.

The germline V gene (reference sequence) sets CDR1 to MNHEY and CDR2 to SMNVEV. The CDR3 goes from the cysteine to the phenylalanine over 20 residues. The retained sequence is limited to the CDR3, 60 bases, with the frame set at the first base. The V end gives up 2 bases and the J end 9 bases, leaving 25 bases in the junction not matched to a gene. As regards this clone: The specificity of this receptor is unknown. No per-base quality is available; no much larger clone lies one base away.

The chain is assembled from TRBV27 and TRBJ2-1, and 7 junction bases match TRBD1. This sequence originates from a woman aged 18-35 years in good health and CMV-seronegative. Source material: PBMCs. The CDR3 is CASSLSIQPSAGGVGSEQFF. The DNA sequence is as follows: TGTGCCAGCAGTTTAAGTATTCAGCCCTCGGCAGGGGGTGTAGGTAGTGAGCAGTTCTTC.